Below, 18 T cell receptor beta chains from the same sample are listed, as sequenced in a study of spatial heterogeneity in lung cancer. Indicated time point: sample taken at primary tumor resection. No cell sorting; template was whole RNA from tumor, lung tissue or PBMC. In TCRdb, the 5' RACE reads were re-called with MiXCR into one record per CDR3 protein. Among 20,000 to 25,000 distinct CDR3 sequences, approximately 3.3% were seen once, and the ten largest hold around 28%. Sequencing was performed on PBMCs, taken at surgery. Receptor source: a female donor with early-stage non-small cell lung cancer.

At least ten counts were recorded for this clonotype. The chain couples TRBV20-1 to TRBJ1-1, with a weak D call TRBD1 (6 bases). Germline V gene data show CDR1 as DFQATT and CDR2 as SNEGSKA (reference sequence). V was cut by 7 bases and J by 1 base, with 16 bases left in between. This CDR3 spans 14 amino acids. The CDR3 nucleotides are TGCAGTGTTGCGGGGAGAGGGGGGAACACTGAAGCTTTCTTT. Translation: CSVAGRGGNTEAFF.

This clonotype was found many times. This sequence joins TRBV3-1 and TRBJ2-7, with D unresolved. The CDR3 is 11 amino acids. CDR1 is LGHDT, CDR2 YNNKEL, per germline (reference sequence). V was cut by 8 bases and J by 5 bases, with 10 bases left in between. The CDR3 DNA is TGTGCCAGCCAGAGTCTCCACGAGCAGTACTTC. Its protein product is CASQSLHEQYF.

This chain links TRBV11-2 with TRBJ1-1; a weak D match, TRBD1 (6 bases). V lost 0 bases, J lost 1 base, and 15 bases lay in between. The germline CDR1 and CDR2 sequences are SGHAT and FQNNGV. CDR3 length equals 17 residues. Written as DNA, the CDR3 is TGTGCCAGCAGCTTAGACCCGGGGGCCACCTCGAACACTGAAGCTTTCTTT. Translated: CASSLDPGATSNTEAFF.

Many counts were recorded for this clonotype. J is TRBJ2-5 and V is TRBV4-1; maybe TRBD1 (6 bases). Germline CDR1 reads MGHRA; CDR2 reads YSYEKL. The CDR3 has 14 amino acids. V shed 1 base and J shed 6 bases, with 12 bases lying between them. The CDR3 region has the DNA TGCGCCAGCAGCCAAGTATGGGACATGCAGACCCAGTACTTC. It codes for CASSQVWDMQTQYF.

This clonotype was seen at least ten times. The chain uses TRBV7-9 and TRBJ2-1, with TRBD2 as a possible D gene (5 bases). Trimming removed 5 bases from V and 10 bases from J, with 21 bases in between. The CDR3 is 15 residues long. CDR1 is SEHNR, CDR2 FQNEAQ, per germline (reference sequence). The CDR3 region has the DNA TGTGCCAGCAGCCTAAGGACTCTAAACGGTGGCGAGCAGTTCTTC. Translation gives CASSLRTLNGGEQFF.

This clonotype came up many times. The genes are TRBV11-3 and TRBJ2-1; D unclear. Germline values: CDR1 SGHNT, CDR2 YENEEA. The ends were cut back, 0 bases at V and 8 bases at J, with 8 bases in the middle. The CDR3 runs 13 residues. The CDR3 protein is CASSLEPGDEQFF. The CDR3 DNA sequence: TGTGCCAGCAGCTTAGAACCTGGGGATGAGCAGTTCTTC.

V usage is TRBV7-2 and J usage is TRBJ2-7, with 11 bases aligning to TRBD2. Germline CDR1 is SGHTA and CDR2 is FQGNSA. The CDR3 totals 18 residues. J lost 0 bases, V lost 6 bases, and 13 bases had no gene match. CDR3 in amino acids: CASSLGVAGGPHSYEQYF. CDR3 nucleotides: TGTGCCAGCAGTCTAGGAGTAGCGGGAGGGCCGCACTCCTACGAGCAGTACTTC.

This clonotype was observed many times. The chain has TRBV4-1 and TRBJ2-2; 12 bases fit TRBD2. CDR1 is MGHRA, CDR2 YSYEKL, per germline. The CDR3 has 19 residues. V gave up 2 bases and J gave up 5 bases; unmatched junction bases: 12. CDR3 residues: CASSQLDLAGGPRTGELFF. The CDR3 DNA is TGCGCCAGCAGCCAACTTGACCTAGCGGGAGGGCCGAGGACCGGGGAGCTGTTTTTT.

This clonotype was counted at least ten times. The chain has TRBV28 and TRBJ2-1; D possibly corresponds to TRBD1 (6 bases). The V gene lost 2 bases and the J gene lost 8 bases, with 19 bases spanning the gap. The CDR3 is 16 amino acids. Per the germline V gene, CDR1 is MDHEN and CDR2 is SYDVKM. The CDR3 spells CASSLPDRSFSDEQFF. CDR3 coding DNA: TGTGCCAGCAGTTTACCCGACAGGAGCTTTAGTGATGAGCAGTTCTTC.

Ten or more counts support this clonotype. This chain joins TRBV20-1 and TRBJ2-1, with D perhaps being TRBD1 or TRBD2 (6 bases each). The CDR3 sequence is 14 residues long. Germline-derived CDR1 and CDR2 are DFQATT and SNEGSKA (reference sequence). V was shortened by 1 base and J by 3 bases, with 10 bases between the two germline ends. CDR3 in amino acids: CSARVQGGYNEQFF. The CDR3 coding sequence is TGCAGTGCTAGAGTACAGGGAGGCTACAATGAGCAGTTCTTC.

This clonotype has at least ten counts. The CDR3 region is CASSQDTAKRYNEQFF. The CDR3 nucleotides read TGTGCCAGCAGCCAAGATACGGCCAAGCGCTACAATGAGCAGTTCTTC. J is TRBJ2-1 and V is TRBV4-2, with D hard to call. V was trimmed by 0 bases and J by 3 bases, leaving 12 bases between them. The CDR3 runs 16 residues. Germline values: CDR1 LGHNA, CDR2 YNFKEQ.

The gene calls are TRBV12-3 or TRBV12-4 and TRBJ2-5; D not certain. The V end lost 4 bases, the J end lost 5 bases, and 8 bases lay between the germline ends. The CDR3 is 12 residues long. CDR3 in amino acids: CASSYSRETQYF. The CDR3 nucleotides read TGTGCCAGCAGTTATTCCAGGGAGACCCAGTACTTC.

This clonotype came up many times. The chain carries TRBV11-2 and TRBJ2-4; D is unresolved. Per the germline V gene, CDR1 is SGHAT and CDR2 is FQNNGV. The CDR3 has 14 residues. V was shortened by 5 bases and J by 3 bases, with 11 bases between the two germline ends. The CDR3, as DNA: TGTGCCAGCAGCCCAGACTGGGTCAAAAACATTCAGTACTTC. Translated, it gives CASSPDWVKNIQYF.

This chain joins TRBV9 and TRBJ2-1, with D possibly matching TRBD2 (5 bases). In germline, CDR1 is SGDLS, CDR2 YYNGEE. V lost 4 bases, J lost 9 bases, and 14 bases lay in between. The CDR3 covers 13 residues. The CDR3 bases are TGTGCCAGCAGCCCAGATCTAGCCCGTGAGCAGTTCTTC. It yields the protein CASSPDLAREQFF.

There are many counts of this clonotype. The chain employs TRBV27 and TRBJ1-1; TRBD1 matches at 7 bases. Germline V gene lookup returns CDR1 MNHEY and CDR2 SMNVEV (reference sequence). The CDR3 length is 15 residues. J gave up 11 bases and V 4 bases, and 16 bases lay outside the gene matches. CDR3 DNA: TGTGCCAGCAGTTCCCCGGGTAGGGGGCCAATGGGCGCTTTCTTT. Translating it yields CASSSPGRGPMGAFF.

This clonotype was seen ten or more times. The V call is TRBV6-1, the J call TRBJ2-7, with D possibly called TRBD1 or TRBD2 (5 bases each). This CDR3 is built from 13 residues. Trimming cost V 5 bases and J 4 bases, with 12 bases left between them. Germline V gene sequence: CDR1 MNHNS, CDR2 SASEGT. CDR3 amino acids: CASSPGPVYEQYF. CDR3 coding DNA: TGTGCCAGCAGTCCGGGGCCTGTTTACGAGCAGTACTTC.

At least ten counts were recorded for this clonotype. The rearrangement links TRBV5-1 to TRBJ2-1, with TRBD2 matching over 12 bases. V dropped 4 bases and J dropped 10; count of bases not matched to a gene: 9. The CDR3 consists of 15 residues. In germline, CDR1 is SGHRS, CDR2 YFSETQ. The CDR3 DNA reads TGCGCCAGCAGCGGGGTGACTAGCGGGAGTTCGGAGCAGTTCTTC. This gives the protein CASSGVTSGSSEQFF.

In its sample, this clonotype was seen many times. This chain joins TRBV7-3 and TRBJ2-2, with 10 bases identical to TRBD1. The CDR3 contains 15 residues. Germline V gene sequence: CDR1 SGHTA, CDR2 FQGTGA. Trimming cost V 4 bases and J 6 bases; bases outside gene matches: 5. The CDR3 loop is CASSSRQGASGELFF. CDR3 nucleotide sequence: TGTGCCAGCAGCTCTAGACAGGGGGCGTCCGGGGAGCTGTTTTTT. The complete variable domain, with remaining parts taken from reference TRBV7-3 and TRBJ2-2, reads GAGVSQTPSNKVTEKGKYVELRCDPISGHTALYWYRQSLGQGPEFLIYFQGTGAADDSGLPNDRFFAVRPEGSVSTLKIQRTERGDSAVYLCASSSRQGASGELFFGEGSRLTVL.